This entry lists 10 T cell receptor beta chains sequenced from one sample in a study of beta chain features in type 1 diabetes. General study results and limits: The study found moderately but significantly shorter TCRB CDR3s in all four CD4+ subsets of Type 1 diabetes patients.

What these receptors recognize is not known. Isolated RNA was reverse transcribed in full, so expressed TCRB transcripts were sequenced. Profiled with immunoSEQ multiplex PCR; TCRdb holds only in-frame clones, not every one. The table shows approximately 730,000 clones, with 10% to 15% occurring only once. The sample taken for sequencing was naive CD4+ T cells from blood. These receptors were collected from a man aged 18-30 years with type 1 diabetes.

The rearrangement joins TRBV28 to TRBJ2-7; the D gene could be TRBD1 or TRBD2 (5 bases each). The CDR3 sequence is 13 residues long. V dropped 8 bases and J dropped 9 bases, with 20 bases sitting between them. Germline CDR1 reads MDHEN; CDR2 reads SYDVKM. CDR3 residues: CASSPRGPQGQYF. In DNA, the CDR3 is TGTGCCAGCTCGCCTCGGGGCCCGCAAGGGCAGTACTTC.

This sequence joins TRBV19 and TRBJ1-5, with a tentative D call TRBD1 (6 bases). Germline lookup yields CDR1 LNHDA and CDR2 SQIVND (reference sequence). Trimming left V 2 bases short and J 6 bases short, with 14 bases between. CDR3 size: 15 residues. The CDR3 bases are TGTGCCAGTAGTATATTGGACAGTATCACTCAGCCCCAGCATTTT. Its translation: CASSILDSITQPQHF.

This chain joins TRBV30 and TRBJ1-4; D is possibly TRBD1 (5 bases). V shed 5 bases and J shed 6 bases, with 13 bases lying between them. The CDR3 is 13 amino acids. From germline, CDR1 is GTSNPN and CDR2 SVGIG (reference sequence). The CDR3 DNA reads as TGTGCCTGGCAAAACGAGGGGCATGAAAAACTGTTTTTT. Translating it yields CAWQNEGHEKLFF.

The V and J genes are TRBV9 and TRBJ2-5; unclear D gene. The germline V gene encodes CDR1 SGDLS and CDR2 YYNGEE. This CDR3 is 14 amino acids long. V was clipped by 0 bases and J by 1 base, with 7 bases between them. The CDR3 nucleotides are TGTGCCAGCAGCGTAGGAACTGCCCAAGAGACCCAGTACTTC. Its protein is CASSVGTAQETQYF. The full variable domain, its missing parts supplied by reference TRBV9 and TRBJ2-5, is DSGVTQTPKHLITATGQRVTLRCSPRSGDLSVYWYQQSLDQGLQFLIQYYNGEERAKGNILERFSAQQFPDLHSELNLSSLELGDSALYFCASSVGTAQETQYFGPGTRLLVL.

Worth noting for this clone: The sample contains more than one DNA sequence encoding this CDR3. The V gene is TRBV29-1, the J gene TRBJ1-1; TRBD1 matches 9 bases. The V gene end was trimmed by 6 bases and the J gene end by 4 bases; junction bases not matched to a gene: 6. The CDR3 is 13 amino acids. Germline CDR1 reads SQVTM; CDR2 reads ANQGSEA. Written as DNA, the CDR3 is TGCAGCGTCTTGGACAGGGGCGGCACTGAAGCTTTCTTT. As protein: CSVLDRGGTEAFF. Combining the CDR3 with reference TRBV29-1 and TRBJ1-1 gives the whole variable domain SAVISQKPSRDICQRGTSLTIQCQVDSQVTMMFWYRQQPGQSLTLIATANQGSEATYESGFVIDKFPISRPNLTFSTLTVSNMSPEDSSIYLCSVLDRGGTEAFFGQGTRLTVV.

This clone has only a few counts. J is TRBJ1-5 and V is TRBV4-1; D gene unclear. The ends were cut back, 6 bases at V and 4 bases at J, with 13 bases in the middle. The germline V gene encodes CDR1 MGHRA and CDR2 YSYEKL. The CDR3 length is 14 residues. The CDR3 is CASSSGPRNQPQHF. In DNA, the CDR3 is TGCGCCAGCAGTAGCGGGCCCCGAAATCAGCCCCAGCATTTT.

This chain connects TRBV28 to TRBJ2-7; D tentatively fits TRBD1 or TRBD2 (5 bases each). The germline V and J ends were trimmed by 4 bases and 0 bases, with 13 bases remaining between them. Per the germline V gene, CDR1 is MDHEN and CDR2 is SYDVKM. The CDR3 is made up of 15 amino acids. The CDR3, as DNA: TGTGCCAGCAGTTCCGGGACGGTAAGCTCCTACGAGCAGTACTTC. It is translated as CASSSGTVSSYEQYF.

V gene TRBV28 combines with J gene TRBJ2-7; 7 bases match TRBD1. The V gene end was trimmed by 5 bases and the J gene end by 4 bases; junction bases not matched to a gene: 8. The CDR3 is 14 residues long. Germline CDR1 is MDHEN and CDR2 is SYDVKM. The CDR3 nucleotides read TGTGCCAGCAGTCCTCCTGACAGGGCATACGAGCAGTACTTC. Its protein product is CASSPPDRAYEQYF.

This sequence joins TRBV18 and TRBJ2-2, with 7 bases aligning to TRBD1. The CDR3 covers 14 residues. J was trimmed by 3 bases and V by 2 bases; bases with no gene match: 0. Per the germline V gene, CDR1 is KGHSH and CDR2 is LQKENI. CDR3 in DNA: TGTGCCAGCTCACCAGACAGGGACACCGGGGAGCTGTTTTTT. It translates to CASSPDRDTGELFF.

This clone was counted a few times. V gene TRBV2 combines with J gene TRBJ1-5; D remains unclear. This CDR3 is 15 amino acids long. V was pared by 3 bases and J by 0 bases, with 9 bases between. Germline lookup yields CDR1 SNHLY and CDR2 FYNNEI. CDR3 residues: CASSEELSSNQPQHF. For the CDR3, the DNA is TGTGCCAGCAGTGAGGAACTCTCTAGCAATCAGCCCCAGCATTTT. Full variable domain (outside the CDR3, taken from reference TRBV2 and TRBJ1-5): EPEVTQTPSHQVTQMGQEVILRCVPISNHLYFYWYRQILGQKVEFLVSFYNNEISEKSEIFDDQFSVERPDGSNFTLKIRSTKLEDSAMYFCASSEELSSNQPQHFGDGTRLSIL.